This TCR beta chain was sequenced in a study of shared clonotypes between healthy human individuals. Germline trimming cut 1 base from V and 4 bases from J; bases unmatched to any gene: 2. This CDR3 is 14 amino acids long. Per germline, CDR1 SEHNR and CDR2 FQNEAQ (reference sequence). Naive CD45RA+ and memory CD45RA-negative subsets were split from CD4+ cells. TCRdb keeps only in-frame clones here, not all; method: immunoSEQ multiplex PCR. The sample includes about 1.4 million clones, 96% seen only once; the top ten take roughly 1.2%. Study-level results: Larger richness was generally estimated for naive than memory subsets. Tissue TCR repertoires likely differ from these blood-only repertoires.

About this clone: What it binds is not known.

Sequencing input: naive CD4+ T cells sorted from blood. Documented subset: CD45RA+ positively selected. The rearrangement links TRBV7-9 to TRBJ1-2; 8 positions match TRBD1. This TCR came from a man in his thirties or forties in good health. In nucleotides, the CDR3 is TGTGCCAGCAGCTTAGTTACAGGGGGCTATGGCTACACCTTC. Translation: CASSLVTGGYGYTF. The full variable domain, rest sourced from reference TRBV7-9 and TRBJ1-2, is DTGVSQNPRHKITKRGQNVTFRCDPISEHNRLYWYRQTLGQGPEFLTYFQNEAQLEKSRLLSDRFSAERPKGSFSTLEIQRTEQGDSAMYLCASSLVTGGYGYTFGSGTRLTVV.